This T cell receptor (beta chain) was found in a study of T cells in Graves' hyperthyroidism and ophthalmopathy. The source material, RNA transcripts, was used to amplify TCR beta CDR3 regions. HTBI primers were employed in a first-round RT-PCR of the TCR CDR3. TCRdb independently ran MiXCR on the multiplex PCR reads; one entry per CDR3 protein. This table has 450,000 to 650,000 distinct CDR3 sequences, 12% to 15% appearing once. This clonotype was counted ten times or more. The ends were cut back, 0 bases at V and 5 bases at J, with 15 bases in the middle. Germline CDR1 reads MNHEY; CDR2 reads SVGAGI. The length of the CDR3 is 16 residues.

The gene calls are TRBV6-5 and TRBJ2-3; D could derive from TRBD1 or TRBD2 (5 bases each). This TCR derives from a woman aged 18-30 years with Graves' ophthalmopathy. Source material: blood. Here the CDR3 reads CASSYSTVNRGDTQYF. Written as DNA, the CDR3 is TGTGCCAGCAGTTACTCGACAGTCAACCGGGGAGATACGCAGTATTTT.